The T cell receptor beta chain under discussion was sequenced for a study of a mutant IDH1 vaccine in newly diagnosed glioma. Looking at the study overall: With temozolomide cycles, or 4-6 weeks after radiotherapy alone, vaccination was started. Previous care, which was radiotherapy, temozolomide, or both, most often involved both. Treated patients showed a male proportion of approximately 62%, a female proportion of about 40%, and a mean age of around 40 years.

TCRdb's table, derived via immunoSEQ multiplex PCR, lists solely in-frame clones and lacks some. The data show roughly 56,000 clones, with approximately 80% seen just once and 4% to 5.5% held by the top ten. Time point here: week 47, end of study. Doses comprised 300 ug of mutant IDH1 20-mer peptide each, plus topical imiquimod. This clone was observed many times. Its target is unknown. The CDR3 consists of 14 residues. Germline-derived CDR1 and CDR2 are LNHNV and YYDKDF (reference sequence). The V end was cut by 1 base, the J end by 0 bases, with 4 bases between. The receptor was derived from a woman between 40 and 50 years old with glioma. Some clones in this sample may be carry-over from other donors' samples. The specimen comprised PBMCs, sampled from a glioma patient whose treatment included an IDH1 peptide vaccine. J is TRBJ1-5 and V is TRBV15; D call uncertain. The CDR3 DNA sequence: TGTGCCACCAGCAGAGGGATTAGCAATCAGCCCCAGCATTTT. Translating gives CATSRGISNQPQHF.